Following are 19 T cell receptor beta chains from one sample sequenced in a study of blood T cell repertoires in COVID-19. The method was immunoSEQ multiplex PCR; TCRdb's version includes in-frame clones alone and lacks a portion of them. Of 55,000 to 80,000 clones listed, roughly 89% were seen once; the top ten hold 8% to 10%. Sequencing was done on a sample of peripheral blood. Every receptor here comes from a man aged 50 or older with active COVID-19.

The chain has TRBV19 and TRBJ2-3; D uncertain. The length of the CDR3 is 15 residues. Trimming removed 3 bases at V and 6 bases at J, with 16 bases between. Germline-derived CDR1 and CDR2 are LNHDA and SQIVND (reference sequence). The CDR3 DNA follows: TGTGCCAGTAGTATTCACCAGGCCATTGAGGATACGCAGTATTTT. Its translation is CASSIHQAIEDTQYF. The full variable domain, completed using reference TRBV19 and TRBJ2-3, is DGGITQSPKYLFRKEGQNVTLSCEQNLNHDAMYWYRQDPGQGLRLIYYSQIVNDFQKGDIAEGYSVSREKKESFPLTVTSAQKNPTAFYLCASSIHQAIEDTQYFGPGTRLTVL.

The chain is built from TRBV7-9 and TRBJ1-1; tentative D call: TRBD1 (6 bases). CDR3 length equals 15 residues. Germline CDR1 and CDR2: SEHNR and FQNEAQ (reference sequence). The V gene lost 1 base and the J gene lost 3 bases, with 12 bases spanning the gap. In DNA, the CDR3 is TGTGCCAGCAGCTTAGTTTCAGGGGAAGACACTGAAGCTTTCTTT. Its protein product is CASSLVSGEDTEAFF.

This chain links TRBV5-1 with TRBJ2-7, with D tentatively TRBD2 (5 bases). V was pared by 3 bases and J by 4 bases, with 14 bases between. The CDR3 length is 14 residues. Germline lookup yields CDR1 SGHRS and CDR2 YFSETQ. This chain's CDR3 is CASSSGLDGYEQYF. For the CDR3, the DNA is TGCGCCAGCAGCTCAGGACTCGACGGATACGAGCAGTACTTC.

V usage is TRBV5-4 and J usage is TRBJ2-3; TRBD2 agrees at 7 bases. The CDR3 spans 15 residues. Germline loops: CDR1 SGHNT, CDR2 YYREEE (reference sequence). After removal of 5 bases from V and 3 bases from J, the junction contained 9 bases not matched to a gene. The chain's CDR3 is CASSTGLGQTDTQYF. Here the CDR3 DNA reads TGTGCCAGCAGTACCGGACTAGGGCAAACAGATACGCAGTATTTT.

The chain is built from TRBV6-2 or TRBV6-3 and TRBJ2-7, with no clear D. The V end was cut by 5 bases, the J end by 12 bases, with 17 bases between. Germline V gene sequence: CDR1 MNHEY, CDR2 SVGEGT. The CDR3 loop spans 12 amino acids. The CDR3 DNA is TGTGCCAGCAGTCCCCCGGGTACCCCCGGGTACTTC. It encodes CASSPPGTPGYF.

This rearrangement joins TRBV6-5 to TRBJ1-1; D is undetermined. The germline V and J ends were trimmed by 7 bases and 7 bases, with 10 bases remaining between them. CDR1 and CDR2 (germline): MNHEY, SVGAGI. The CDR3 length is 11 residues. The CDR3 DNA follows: TGTGCCAGCAACTTGAGGGATGAAGCTTTCTTT. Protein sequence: CASNLRDEAFF.

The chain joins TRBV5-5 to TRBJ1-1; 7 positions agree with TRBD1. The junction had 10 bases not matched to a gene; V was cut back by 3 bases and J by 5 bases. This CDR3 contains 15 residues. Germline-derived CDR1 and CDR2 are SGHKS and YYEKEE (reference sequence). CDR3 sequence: CASSSPWRGRTEAFF. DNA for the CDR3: TGTGCCAGCAGCTCTCCTTGGAGGGGGCGTACTGAAGCTTTCTTT.

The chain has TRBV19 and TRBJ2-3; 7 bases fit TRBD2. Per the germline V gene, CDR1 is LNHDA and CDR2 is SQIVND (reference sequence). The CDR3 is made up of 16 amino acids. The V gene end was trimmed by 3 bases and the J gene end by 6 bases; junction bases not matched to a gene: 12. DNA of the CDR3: TGTGCCAGTAGTATTTACCCCCGGGGGGAACTGGATACGCAGTATTTT. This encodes CASSIYPRGELDTQYF.

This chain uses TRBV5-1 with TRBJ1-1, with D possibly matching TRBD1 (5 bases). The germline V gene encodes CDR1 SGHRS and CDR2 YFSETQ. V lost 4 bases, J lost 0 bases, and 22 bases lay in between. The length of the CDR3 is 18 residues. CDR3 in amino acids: CASSPRPYGGDVNTEAFF. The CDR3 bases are TGCGCCAGCAGCCCACGACCATATGGGGGGGATGTGAACACTGAAGCTTTCTTT.

The CDR3 loop reads CASSAESRSTEAFF. Here the CDR3 DNA reads TGTGCCAGCAGCGCCGAATCGAGGAGCACTGAAGCTTTCTTT. The V call is TRBV9, the J call TRBJ1-1; D gene ambiguous. This CDR3 contains 14 residues. Germline-derived CDR1 and CDR2 are SGDLS and YYNGEE. V lost 3 bases and J lost 4, with 13 bases in between.

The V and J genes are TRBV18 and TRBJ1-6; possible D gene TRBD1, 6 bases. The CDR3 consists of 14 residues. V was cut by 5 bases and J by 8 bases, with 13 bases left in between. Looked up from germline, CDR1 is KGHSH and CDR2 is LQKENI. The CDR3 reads CASSIGQGYSPLHF. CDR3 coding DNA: TGTGCCAGCTCAATAGGCCAGGGGTATTCACCCCTCCACTTT.

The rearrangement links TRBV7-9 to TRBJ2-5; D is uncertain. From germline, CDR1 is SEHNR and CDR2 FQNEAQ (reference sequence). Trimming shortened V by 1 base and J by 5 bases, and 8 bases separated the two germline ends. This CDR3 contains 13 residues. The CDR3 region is CASSLGSRETQYF. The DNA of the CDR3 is TGTGCCAGCAGCTTAGGGTCGAGGGAGACCCAGTACTTC.

The CDR3 DNA is TGTGCCAGCAGCATCTCCGGGACAGGGGGCACCTATGGCTACACCTTC. Encoded protein: CASSISGTGGTYGYTF. The genes are TRBV9 and TRBJ1-2; 12 bases line up with TRBD1. CDR1 SGDLS and CDR2 YYNGEE come from the germline V gene. The CDR3 extends over 16 amino acids. V gave up 4 bases and J gave up 4 bases; unmatched junction bases: 8. The variable domain in full, with the rest retrieved from reference TRBV9 and TRBJ1-2, is DSGVTQTPKHLITATGQRVTLRCSPRSGDLSVYWYQQSLDQGLQFLIQYYNGEERAKGNILERFSAQQFPDLHSELNLSSLELGDSALYFCASSISGTGGTYGYTFGSGTRLTVV.

CDR3: CASKEGPGAQFYGYTF. As DNA, the CDR3 is TGTGCCAGTAAAGAGGGTCCAGGTGCTCAATTCTATGGCTACACCTTC. The chain uses TRBV19 and TRBJ1-2, with no clear D. The germline V gene encodes CDR1 LNHDA and CDR2 SQIVND (reference sequence). Trimming took 7 bases from V and 4 from J, leaving 22 bases between them. This CDR3 has 16 amino acids.

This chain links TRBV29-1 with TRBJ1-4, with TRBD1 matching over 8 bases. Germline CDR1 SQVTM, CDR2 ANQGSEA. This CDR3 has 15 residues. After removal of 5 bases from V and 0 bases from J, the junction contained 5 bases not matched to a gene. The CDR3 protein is CSVRQGQATNEKLFF. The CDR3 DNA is TGCAGCGTTCGACAGGGGCAGGCAACTAATGAAAAACTGTTTTTT.

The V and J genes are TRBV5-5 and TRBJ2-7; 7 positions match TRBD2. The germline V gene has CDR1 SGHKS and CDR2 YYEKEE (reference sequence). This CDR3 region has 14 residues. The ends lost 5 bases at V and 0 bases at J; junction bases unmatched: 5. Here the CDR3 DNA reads TGTGCCAGCAGTAAGAGCGGGGACTCCTACGAGCAGTACTTC. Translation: CASSKSGDSYEQYF.

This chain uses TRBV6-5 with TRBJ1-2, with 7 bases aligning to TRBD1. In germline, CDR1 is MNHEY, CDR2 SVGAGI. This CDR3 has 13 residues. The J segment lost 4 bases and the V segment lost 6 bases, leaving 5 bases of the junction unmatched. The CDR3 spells CASRGTDLYGYTF. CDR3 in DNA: TGTGCCAGCAGAGGGACAGACCTCTATGGCTACACCTTC.

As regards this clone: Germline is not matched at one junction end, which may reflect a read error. The CDR3 protein is CASSLGTSGNTIYF. The DNA for the CDR3 is TGTGCCAGCAGCTTAGGGACATCTGGGAACACCATATATTTT. V is TRBV7-3 and J is TRBJ1-3; D possibly corresponds to TRBD1 (6 bases). The CDR3 runs to 14 residues. The germline V gene has CDR1 SGHTA and CDR2 FQGTGA.

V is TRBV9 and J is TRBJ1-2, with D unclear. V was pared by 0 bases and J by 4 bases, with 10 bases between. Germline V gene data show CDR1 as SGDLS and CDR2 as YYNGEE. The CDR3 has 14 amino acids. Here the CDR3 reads CASSVGLEIYGYTF. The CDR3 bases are TGTGCCAGCAGCGTAGGCCTAGAAATCTATGGCTACACCTTC.